Listed here are 29 T cell receptor beta chains from one sample, sequenced in a study of T cell responses to AZD1222 COVID-19 vaccine. Method: immunoSEQ multiplex PCR; TCRdb's copy keeps in-frame clones and lacks some. This table has some 140,000 clones, 90% appearing once. Sequences were derived from peripheral blood, sampled on day 0 of AZD1222 vaccination. These receptors were obtained from an adult in good health.

The J gene is TRBJ2-1, the V gene TRBV11-2; the D is unclear. This CDR3 region has 12 residues. The ends were cut back, 5 bases at V and 0 bases at J, with 2 bases in the middle. CDR1 is SGHAT, CDR2 FQNNGV, per germline. The CDR3 loop is CASSASYNEQFF. The CDR3, as DNA: TGTGCCAGCAGCGCCTCCTACAATGAGCAGTTCTTC.

The chain uses TRBV2 and TRBJ2-7; no clear D gene. Per germline, CDR1 SNHLY and CDR2 FYNNEI. CDR3 length: 12 amino acids. V lost 4 bases and J 2 bases, leaving 6 bases between the germline ends. CDR3 nucleotides: TGTGCCAGCAGTGCGTCTGCCTACGAGCAGTACTTC. Translated: CASSASAYEQYF.

V is TRBV6-1 and J is TRBJ1-5; 7 positions agree with TRBD1. The V gene's germline CDR1 is MNHNS and CDR2 SASEGT. This CDR3 has 13 amino acids. V lost 3 bases and J lost 7; bases outside the gene matches: 3. This CDR3 is CASSEGQTQPQHF. The CDR3 nucleotides are TGTGCCAGCAGTGAGGGACAGACGCAGCCCCAGCATTTT.

The chain couples TRBV11-2 to TRBJ2-7, with D maybe TRBD2 (6 bases). The V gene lost 0 bases and the J gene lost 2 bases, with 8 bases spanning the gap. The CDR3 is 14 amino acids. The germline CDR1 and CDR2 sequences are SGHAT and FQNNGV. The CDR3 coding sequence is TGTGCCAGCAGCTTAGAGGGGGGTGCCTACGAGCAGTACTTC. As protein: CASSLEGGAYEQYF.

In its sample, this clone was seen once. The chain has TRBV19 and TRBJ1-5; tentatively, D is TRBD1 (5 bases). V was clipped by 5 bases and J by 3 bases, with 14 bases between them. Looked up from germline, CDR1 is LNHDA and CDR2 is SQIVND (reference sequence). The CDR3 covers 15 residues. This CDR3 is CASSVATDPNQPQHF. CDR3 nucleotide sequence: TGTGCCAGTAGTGTCGCGACAGACCCCAATCAGCCCCAGCATTTT.

The J gene is TRBJ2-1, the V gene TRBV7-2; a weak D match, TRBD1 (6 bases). Germline values: CDR1 SGHTA, CDR2 FQGNSA. The ends were cut back, 5 bases at V and 9 bases at J, with 17 bases in the middle. The CDR3 extends over 14 amino acids. The CDR3 reads CASSQTVPRGEQFF. DNA for the CDR3: TGTGCCAGCAGCCAAACGGTCCCCAGGGGTGAGCAGTTCTTC.

The chain carries TRBV11-2 and TRBJ1-5; D may be TRBD1 (6 bases). Per the germline V gene, CDR1 is SGHAT and CDR2 is FQNNGV. CDR3 length: 20 residues. V lost 0 bases and J lost 0, with 21 bases in between. CDR3 sequence: CASSLDMRQRKGHSNQPQHF. CDR3 DNA: TGTGCCAGCAGCTTAGATATGAGACAGCGAAAGGGACATAGCAATCAGCCCCAGCATTTT. Using reference TRBV11-2 and TRBJ1-5 for the parts outside the CDR3, the full variable domain is EAGVAQSPRYKIIEKRQSVAFWCNPISGHATLYWYQQILGQGPKLLIQFQNNGVVDDSQLPKDRFSAERLKGVDSTLKIQPAKLEDSAVYLCASSLDMRQRKGHSNQPQHFGDGTRLSIL.

The genes are TRBV5-4 and TRBJ2-7; TRBD2 might be the D (6 bases). The CDR3 is 15 residues long. Per germline, CDR1 SGHNT and CDR2 YYREEE (reference sequence). Trimming shortened V by 4 bases and J by 0 bases, and 14 bases separated the two germline ends. The CDR3 region has the DNA TGTGCCAGCAGCAAACTAGCTCTGGGCTCCTACGAGCAGTACTTC. Protein: CASSKLALGSYEQYF.

The chain recombines TRBV18 with TRBJ1-5; no clear D. The V gene's germline CDR1 is KGHSH and CDR2 LQKENI. This CDR3 comprises 15 residues. The V gene lost 3 bases and the J gene lost 5 bases, with 14 bases spanning the gap. CDR3 nucleotides: TGTGCCAGCTCACCCACAGCCGGACGGGATCAGCCCCAGCATTTT. Translating it yields CASSPTAGRDQPQHF.

This chain connects TRBV3-1 (or the pseudogene TRBV3-2) to TRBJ2-7; D remains unclear. CDR1 is LGHDT and CDR2 is YNNKEL in the germline V gene (reference sequence). Trimming cost V 0 bases and J 3 bases, with 6 bases left between them. The CDR3 totals 13 residues. The CDR3 nucleotides are TGTGCCAGCAGCCAAGATTGGGGCTACGAGCAGTACTTC. Protein product: CASSQDWGYEQYF.

The J gene is TRBJ2-7, the V gene TRBV11-3, with 7 bases identical to TRBD1. Germline V lookup: CDR1 SGHNT, CDR2 YENEEA. The CDR3 covers 15 residues. J was trimmed by 1 base and V by 1 base; bases with no gene match: 4. CDR3 in amino acids: CASSLVGQSSYEQYF. CDR3 nucleotide sequence: TGTGCCAGCAGCTTAGTGGGACAGTCTTCCTACGAGCAGTACTTC.

The chain recombines TRBV28 with TRBJ2-4, with unresolved D. The CDR3 sequence is 14 residues long. Trimming cost V 5 bases and J 4 bases, with 12 bases left between them. Per the germline V gene, CDR1 is MDHEN and CDR2 is SYDVKM. In DNA, the CDR3 is TGTGCCAGCAGTACCGGAACGGTAAAAAACATTCAGTACTTC. Its translation is CASSTGTVKNIQYF. The full variable domain, rest sourced from reference TRBV28 and TRBJ2-4, is DVKVTQSSRYLVKRTGEKVFLECVQDMDHENMFWYRQDPGLGLRLIYFSYDVKMKEKGDIPEGYSVSREKKERFSLILESASTNQTSMYLCASSTGTVKNIQYFGAGTRLSVL.

The CDR3 DNA sequence: TGTGCCAGCAGTAAACCAGGCGCTGGAAACACCATATATTTT. This translates into CASSKPGAGNTIYF. V usage is TRBV6-5 and J usage is TRBJ1-3; D is undetermined. This CDR3 is built from 14 residues. The V gene lost 5 bases and the J gene lost 2 bases, with 10 bases spanning the gap. The V gene's germline CDR1 is MNHEY and CDR2 SVGAGI.

This chain uses TRBV10-3 with TRBJ1-2, with 7 bases identical to TRBD1. This CDR3 has 11 amino acids. Germline CDR1 reads ENHRY; CDR2 reads SYGVKD. V lost 10 bases, J lost 4 bases, and 3 bases stayed unmatched. The CDR3 loop reads CATAGGYGYTF. The DNA for the CDR3 is TGTGCCACCGCAGGGGGCTATGGCTACACCTTC.

The chain employs TRBV9 and TRBJ1-3, with a tentative D call TRBD1 (6 bases). The CDR3 covers 16 residues. Germline CDR1 is SGDLS and CDR2 is YYNGEE. V was shortened by 3 bases and J by 0 bases, with 13 bases between the two germline ends. In nucleotides, the CDR3 is TGTGCCAGCAGCGCCAGGGGTACAAACTCTGGAAACACCATATATTTT. The encoded protein is CASSARGTNSGNTIYF.

V gene TRBV28 combines with J gene TRBJ1-2; TRBD1 might be the D (5 bases). Germline V gene sequence: CDR1 MDHEN, CDR2 SYDVKM. This CDR3 spans 15 amino acids. The V end lost 0 bases, the J end lost 5 bases, and 13 bases lay between the germline ends. The CDR3 DNA sequence: TGTGCCAGCAGTTTATGGGGGCCTGACGGGTATGGCTACACCTTC. Translating gives CASSLWGPDGYGYTF.

The rearrangement links TRBV9 to TRBJ2-7, with 9 positions matching TRBD2. Germline trimming cut 5 bases from V and 3 bases from J; bases unmatched to any gene: 9. The CDR3 length is 15 residues. Germline loops: CDR1 SGDLS, CDR2 YYNGEE. For the CDR3, the DNA is TGTGCCAGCAGTCCCAAAAGGACTAGCGTCTACGAGCAGTACTTC. Translating it yields CASSPKRTSVYEQYF. The full variable domain, its missing parts supplied by reference TRBV9 and TRBJ2-7, is DSGVTQTPKHLITATGQRVTLRCSPRSGDLSVYWYQQSLDQGLQFLIQYYNGEERAKGNILERFSAQQFPDLHSELNLSSLELGDSALYFCASSPKRTSVYEQYFGPGTRLTVT.

The chain is built from TRBV27 and TRBJ1-2, with D possibly matching TRBD1 (6 bases). Trimming removed 10 bases at V and 6 bases at J, with 24 bases between. In germline, CDR1 is MNHEY, CDR2 SMNVEV (reference sequence). This CDR3 is built from 15 residues. The CDR3 nucleotides are TGTGCCACCTTCCTTTGGGGGCAGGGGCTGAATGGCTACACCTTC. This codes for CATFLWGQGLNGYTF.

The chain links TRBV3-1 (or the pseudogene TRBV3-2) to TRBJ2-5; D not resolved. Germline V gene sequence: CDR1 LGHDT, CDR2 YNNKEL (reference sequence). Trimming shortened V by 1 base and J by 0 bases, and 9 bases separated the two germline ends. This CDR3 is 15 amino acids long. DNA for the CDR3: TGTGCCAGCAGCCAAGCGGCCAGCTACCAAGAGACCCAGTACTTC. Translation gives CASSQAASYQETQYF.

The sample holds one count of this clone. V gene TRBV12-3 or TRBV12-4 combines with J gene TRBJ1-4; no definite D call. With 8 bases removed from V and 8 bases from J, the gap between germline ends came to 12 bases. The length of the CDR3 is 12 residues. The chain's CDR3 is CASCPLGEKLFF. CDR3 sequence (DNA): TGTGCCAGCTGTCCATTGGGCGAAAAACTGTTTTTT.

The CDR3 reads CATSGGGVAHRGELFF. The CDR3 region has the DNA TGTGCCACCTCAGGGGGCGGGGTGGCCCATCGCGGGGAACTGTTTTTT. The chain employs TRBV5-5 and TRBJ1-4; 8 bases match TRBD1. This CDR3 region has 16 residues. Germline CDR1 and CDR2: SGHKS and YYEKEE (reference sequence). Unmatched junction bases numbered 22, after V lost 9 bases and J lost 12 bases.

This clone was observed a handful of times. V gene TRBV9 combines with J gene TRBJ1-6; 7 nucleotides match TRBD1. J gave up 11 bases and V 5 bases, and 7 bases lay outside the gene matches. Germline V gene data show CDR1 as SGDLS and CDR2 as YYNGEE. The CDR3 consists of 13 residues. Here the CDR3 reads CASSWDSRTPLHF. As DNA, the CDR3 is TGTGCCAGCAGTTGGGACAGCAGGACACCCCTCCACTTT.

In this sample, this clone turned up once. The chain combines TRBV10-2 with TRBJ2-7; 8 nucleotides line up with TRBD2. CDR1 is WSHSY and CDR2 is SAAADI in the germline V gene. The CDR3 runs to 13 residues. The junction had 9 bases not matched to a gene; V was cut back by 7 bases and J by 7 bases. The CDR3, as DNA: TGCGCCAGCACGAGCGGGAGCGCGTATGAGCAGTACTTC. This codes for CASTSGSAYEQYF.

V is TRBV7-9 and J is TRBJ1-2; no definite D call. V was clipped by 1 base and J by 6 bases, with 12 bases between them. The CDR3 length is 14 residues. Germline CDR1 and CDR2: SEHNR and FQNEAQ (reference sequence). The chain's CDR3 is CASSLGVGGDGYTF. The CDR3 DNA reads as TGTGCCAGCAGCTTAGGGGTCGGCGGGGATGGCTACACCTTC.

This rearrangement joins TRBV5-6 to TRBJ1-1, with a weak D call TRBD1 (6 bases). The ends were cut back, 7 bases at V and 1 base at J, with 11 bases in the middle. Germline values: CDR1 SGHDT, CDR2 YYEEEE. This CDR3 has 13 residues. The CDR3 DNA sequence: TGTGCCAGCGGCCTGACAGGGAACACTGAAGCTTTCTTT. It specifies CASGLTGNTEAFF.

This clone showed up just once. Different DNA sequences within this sample yield the same CDR3. The chain recombines TRBV12-3 or TRBV12-4 with TRBJ1-2; no reliable D call. V was clipped by 6 bases and J by 8 bases, with 10 bases between them. This CDR3 spans 11 amino acids. CDR3 coding DNA: TGTGCCAGCAGCTACGGATCCGGCTACACCTTC. Amino acid sequence: CASSYGSGYTF.

This chain connects TRBV7-2 to TRBJ2-7; D remains unclear. The germline V gene encodes CDR1 SGHTA and CDR2 FQGNSA. The CDR3 contains 14 residues. Deletions cut 2 bases from V and 0 bases from J, with 8 bases between. The chain's CDR3 is CASSLYGSSYEQYF. The CDR3 DNA reads as TGTGCCAGCAGCTTATATGGTAGCTCCTACGAGCAGTACTTC.

The chain links TRBV9 to TRBJ1-5; D is unclear. The CDR3 consists of 12 residues. The germline V gene has CDR1 SGDLS and CDR2 YYNGEE. V was clipped by 1 base and J by 7 bases, with 6 bases between them. The CDR3 nucleotides are TGTGCCAGCAGCGTATGGAGCCAGCCCCAGCATTTT. Amino acid sequence: CASSVWSQPQHF.

This rearrangement joins TRBV28 to TRBJ1-5, with 7 positions matching TRBD1. The V segment lost 11 bases and the J segment 4 bases; nucleotides outside the gene matches: 2. The CDR3 is 11 residues long. Germline-derived CDR1 and CDR2 are MDHEN and SYDVKM. The CDR3 DNA is TGTGCCGCACAGGGGAATCAGCCCCAGCATTTT. It specifies CAAQGNQPQHF.